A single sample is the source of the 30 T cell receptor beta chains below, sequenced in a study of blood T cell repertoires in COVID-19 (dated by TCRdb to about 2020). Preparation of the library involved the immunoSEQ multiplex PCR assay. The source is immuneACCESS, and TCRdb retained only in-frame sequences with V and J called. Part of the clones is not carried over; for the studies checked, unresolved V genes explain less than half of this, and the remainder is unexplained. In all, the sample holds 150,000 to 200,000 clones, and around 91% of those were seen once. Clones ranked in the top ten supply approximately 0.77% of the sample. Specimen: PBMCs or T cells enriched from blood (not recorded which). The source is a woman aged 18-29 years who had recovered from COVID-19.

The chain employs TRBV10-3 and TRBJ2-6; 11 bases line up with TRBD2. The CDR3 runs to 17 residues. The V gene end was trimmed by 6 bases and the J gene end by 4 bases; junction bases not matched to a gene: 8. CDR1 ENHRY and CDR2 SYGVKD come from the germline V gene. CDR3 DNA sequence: TGTGCCATCAGGGACAGACTAGCGGGAACCGGGGCCAACGTCCTGACTTTC. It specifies CAIRDRLAGTGANVLTF.

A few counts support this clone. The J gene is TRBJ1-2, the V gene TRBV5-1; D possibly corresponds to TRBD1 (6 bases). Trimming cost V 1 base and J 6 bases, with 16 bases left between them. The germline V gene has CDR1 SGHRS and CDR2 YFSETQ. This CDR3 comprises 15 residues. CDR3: CASSLTSGERDGYTF. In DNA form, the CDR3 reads TGCGCCAGCAGCTTGACGTCAGGGGAACGTGATGGCTACACCTTC.

The CDR3 is CAGRKTGDYGYTF. CDR3 DNA sequence: TGTGCCGGGCGCAAGACAGGGGACTATGGCTACACCTTC. The chain couples TRBV19 to TRBJ1-2; TRBD1 aligns across 8 bases. Germline CDR1 LNHDA, CDR2 SQIVND (reference sequence). Trimming at V came to 11 bases and at J to 3 bases, leaving 8 bases not matched to a gene. This CDR3 spans 13 amino acids.

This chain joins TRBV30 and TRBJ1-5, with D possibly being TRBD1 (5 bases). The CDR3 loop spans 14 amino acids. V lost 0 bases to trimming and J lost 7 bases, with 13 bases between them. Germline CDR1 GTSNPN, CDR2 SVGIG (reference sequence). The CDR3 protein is CAWSVGGASQPQHF. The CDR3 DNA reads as TGTGCCTGGAGTGTTGGCGGGGCCAGCCAGCCCCAGCATTTT.

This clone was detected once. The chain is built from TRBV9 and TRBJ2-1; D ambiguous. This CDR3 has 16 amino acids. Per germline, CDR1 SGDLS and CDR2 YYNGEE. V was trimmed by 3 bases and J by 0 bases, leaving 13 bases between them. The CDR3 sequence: CASSGEEASSYNEQFF. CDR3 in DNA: TGTGCCAGCAGCGGAGAAGAGGCGTCCTCCTACAATGAGCAGTTCTTC.

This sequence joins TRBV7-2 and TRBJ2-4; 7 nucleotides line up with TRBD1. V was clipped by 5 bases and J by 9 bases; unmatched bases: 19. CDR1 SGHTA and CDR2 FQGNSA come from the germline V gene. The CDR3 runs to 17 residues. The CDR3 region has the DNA TGTGCCAGCAGCCCAGCCCCGTTTACAGGGGTTGGAAGCATTCAGTACTTC. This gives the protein CASSPAPFTGVGSIQYF.

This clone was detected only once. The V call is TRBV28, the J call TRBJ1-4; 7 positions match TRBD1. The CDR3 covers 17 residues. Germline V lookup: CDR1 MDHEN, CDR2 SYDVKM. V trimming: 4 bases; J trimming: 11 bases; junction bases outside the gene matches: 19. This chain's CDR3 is CASSSRGPRGGWNKLFF. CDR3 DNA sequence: TGTGCCAGCAGTTCTAGGGGGCCCAGGGGTGGGTGGAATAAACTGTTTTTT.

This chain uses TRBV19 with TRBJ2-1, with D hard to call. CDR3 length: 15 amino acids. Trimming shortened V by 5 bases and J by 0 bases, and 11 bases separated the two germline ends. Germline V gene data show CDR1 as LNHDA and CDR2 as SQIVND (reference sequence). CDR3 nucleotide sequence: TGTGCCAGTAGTGACACCGTCAGCTCCTACAATGAGCAGTTCTTC. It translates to CASSDTVSSYNEQFF.

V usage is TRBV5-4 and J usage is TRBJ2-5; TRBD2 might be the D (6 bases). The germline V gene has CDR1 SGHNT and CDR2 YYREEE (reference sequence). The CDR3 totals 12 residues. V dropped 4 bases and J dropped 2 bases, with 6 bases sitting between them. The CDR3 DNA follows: TGTGCCAGCAGCGGGACTCAAGAGACCCAGTACTTC. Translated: CASSGTQETQYF.

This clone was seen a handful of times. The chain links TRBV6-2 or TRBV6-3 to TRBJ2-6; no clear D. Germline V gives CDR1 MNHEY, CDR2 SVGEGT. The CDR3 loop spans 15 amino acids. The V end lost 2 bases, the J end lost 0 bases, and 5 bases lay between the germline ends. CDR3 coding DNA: TGTGCCAGCAGTTACGAGGCCTCTGGGGCCAACGTCCTGACTTTC. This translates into CASSYEASGANVLTF.

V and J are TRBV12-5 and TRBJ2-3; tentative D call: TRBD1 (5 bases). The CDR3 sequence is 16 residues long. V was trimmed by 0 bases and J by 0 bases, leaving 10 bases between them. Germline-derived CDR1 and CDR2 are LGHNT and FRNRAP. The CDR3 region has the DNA TGTGCTAGTGGTTTGGTAATAGGGGTAAGCACAGATACGCAGTATTTT. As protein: CASGLVIGVSTDTQYF.

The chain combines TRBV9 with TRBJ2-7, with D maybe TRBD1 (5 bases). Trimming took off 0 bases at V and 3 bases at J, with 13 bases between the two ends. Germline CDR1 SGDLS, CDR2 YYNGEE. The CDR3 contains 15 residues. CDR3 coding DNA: TGTGCCAGCAGCGTAGGGGGCGCCGGTTTCTACGAGCAGTACTTC. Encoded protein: CASSVGGAGFYEQYF.

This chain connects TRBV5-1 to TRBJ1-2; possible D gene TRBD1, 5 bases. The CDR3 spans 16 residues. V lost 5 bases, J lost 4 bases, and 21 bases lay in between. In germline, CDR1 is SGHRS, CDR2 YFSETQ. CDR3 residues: CASSRGEVAITYGYTF. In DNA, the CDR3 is TGCGCCAGCAGTCGGGGGGAGGTCGCGATTACCTATGGCTACACCTTC.

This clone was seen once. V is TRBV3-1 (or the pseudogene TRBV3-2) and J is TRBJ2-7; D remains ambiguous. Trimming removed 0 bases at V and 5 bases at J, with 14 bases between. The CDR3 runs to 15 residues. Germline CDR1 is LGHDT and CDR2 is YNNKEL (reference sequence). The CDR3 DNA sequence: TGTGCCAGCAGCCAAGATATTGATAGTTCCAACGAGCAGTACTTC. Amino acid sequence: CASSQDIDSSNEQYF.

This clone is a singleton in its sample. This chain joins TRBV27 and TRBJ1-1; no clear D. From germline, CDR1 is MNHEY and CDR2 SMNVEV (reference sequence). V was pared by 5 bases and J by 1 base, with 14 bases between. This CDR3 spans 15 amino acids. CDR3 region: CASSLWGGKNTEAFF. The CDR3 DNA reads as TGTGCCAGCAGTCTATGGGGAGGGAAGAACACTGAAGCTTTCTTT.

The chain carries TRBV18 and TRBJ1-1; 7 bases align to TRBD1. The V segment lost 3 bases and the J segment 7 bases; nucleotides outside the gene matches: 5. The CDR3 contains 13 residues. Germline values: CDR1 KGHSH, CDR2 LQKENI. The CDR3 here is CASSPSRQGEAFF. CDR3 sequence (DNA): TGTGCCAGCTCACCCTCCAGACAGGGTGAAGCTTTCTTT. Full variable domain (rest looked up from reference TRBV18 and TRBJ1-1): NAGVMQNPRHLVRRRGQEARLRCSPMKGHSHVYWYRQLPEEGLKFMVYLQKENIIDESGMPKERFSAEFPKEGPSILRIQQVVRGDSAAYFCASSPSRQGEAFFGQGTRLTVV.

DNA for the CDR3: TGTGCCAGCAGCTTAAAAGCGGGGGGTTTGCAGTTCTTC. It codes for CASSLKAGGLQFF. The rearrangement links TRBV7-3 to TRBJ2-1, with 9 bases that match TRBD2. The V gene end was trimmed by 1 base and the J gene end by 12 bases; junction bases not matched to a gene: 4. CDR3 length equals 13 residues. Per germline, CDR1 SGHTA and CDR2 FQGTGA.

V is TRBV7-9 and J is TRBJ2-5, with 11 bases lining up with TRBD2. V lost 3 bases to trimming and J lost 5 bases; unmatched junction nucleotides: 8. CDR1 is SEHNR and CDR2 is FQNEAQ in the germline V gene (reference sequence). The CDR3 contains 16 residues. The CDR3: CASSFGSGRAGETQYF. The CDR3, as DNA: TGTGCCAGCAGCTTCGGTAGCGGGAGGGCCGGGGAGACCCAGTACTTC.

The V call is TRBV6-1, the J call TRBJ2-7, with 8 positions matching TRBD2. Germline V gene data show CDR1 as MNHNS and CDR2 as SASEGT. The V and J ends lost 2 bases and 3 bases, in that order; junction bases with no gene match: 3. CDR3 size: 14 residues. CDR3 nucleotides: TGTGCCAGCAGTGAATTAGCGGGAAGCTACGAGCAGTACTTC. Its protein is CASSELAGSYEQYF.

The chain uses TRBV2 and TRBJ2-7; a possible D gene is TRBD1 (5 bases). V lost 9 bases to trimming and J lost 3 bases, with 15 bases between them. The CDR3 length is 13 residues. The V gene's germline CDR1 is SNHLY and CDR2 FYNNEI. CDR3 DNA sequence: TGTGCCAGTCAGGGTGGGCTAGGCTACGAGCAGTACTTC. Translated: CASQGGLGYEQYF.

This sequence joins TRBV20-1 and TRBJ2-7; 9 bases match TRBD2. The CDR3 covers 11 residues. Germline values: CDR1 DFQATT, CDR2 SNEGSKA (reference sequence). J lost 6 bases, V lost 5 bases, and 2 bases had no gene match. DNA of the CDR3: TGCAGTGCTCCACTAGCGGGCGAGCAGTACTTC. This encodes CSAPLAGEQYF.

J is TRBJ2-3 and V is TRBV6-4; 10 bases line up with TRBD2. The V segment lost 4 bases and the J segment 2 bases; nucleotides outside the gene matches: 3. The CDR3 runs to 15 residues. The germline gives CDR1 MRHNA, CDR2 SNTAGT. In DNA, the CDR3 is TGTGCCAGCAGTGCCAGCGGGAGGGCCACAGATACGCAGTATTTT. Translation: CASSASGRATDTQYF.

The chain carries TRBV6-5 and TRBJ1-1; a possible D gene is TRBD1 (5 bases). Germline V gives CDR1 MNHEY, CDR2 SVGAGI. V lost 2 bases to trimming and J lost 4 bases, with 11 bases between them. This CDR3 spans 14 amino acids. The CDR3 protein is CASSYVGGSTEAFF. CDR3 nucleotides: TGTGCCAGCAGTTACGTGGGGGGGAGCACTGAAGCTTTCTTT.

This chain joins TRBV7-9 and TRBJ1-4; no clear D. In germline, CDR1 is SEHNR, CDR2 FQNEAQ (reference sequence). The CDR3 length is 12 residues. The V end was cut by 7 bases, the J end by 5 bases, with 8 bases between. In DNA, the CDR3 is TGTGCCAGCACCGGAGGGAATGAAAAACTGTTTTTT. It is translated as CASTGGNEKLFF.

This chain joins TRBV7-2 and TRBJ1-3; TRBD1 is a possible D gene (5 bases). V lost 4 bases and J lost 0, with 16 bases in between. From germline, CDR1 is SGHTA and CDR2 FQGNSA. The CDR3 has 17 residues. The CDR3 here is CASSSIDSSLSGNTIYF. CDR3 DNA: TGTGCCAGCAGCTCGATAGACAGTTCCCTCTCTGGAAACACCATATATTTT.

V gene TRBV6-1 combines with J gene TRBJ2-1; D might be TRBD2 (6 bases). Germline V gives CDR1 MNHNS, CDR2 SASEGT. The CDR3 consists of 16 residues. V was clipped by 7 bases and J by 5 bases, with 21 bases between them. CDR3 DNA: TGTGCCAGCAATGATTGGACTACCAGTGTGCACAATGAGCAGTTCTTC. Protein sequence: CASNDWTTSVHNEQFF.

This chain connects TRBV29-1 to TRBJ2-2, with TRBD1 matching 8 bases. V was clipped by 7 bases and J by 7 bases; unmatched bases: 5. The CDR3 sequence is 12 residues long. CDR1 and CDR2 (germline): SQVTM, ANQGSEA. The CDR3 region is CSARGPSGELFF. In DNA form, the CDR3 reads TGCAGCGCCAGGGGGCCCAGCGGGGAGCTGTTTTTT.

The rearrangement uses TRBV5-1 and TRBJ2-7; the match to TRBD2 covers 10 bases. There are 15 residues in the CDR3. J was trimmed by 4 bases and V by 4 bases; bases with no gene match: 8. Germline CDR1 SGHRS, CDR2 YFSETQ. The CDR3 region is CASSTSGAPMYEQYF. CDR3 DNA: TGCGCCAGCAGCACTAGCGGGGCTCCTATGTACGAGCAGTACTTC. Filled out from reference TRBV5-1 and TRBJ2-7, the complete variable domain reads KAGVTQTPRYLIKTRGQQVTLSCSPISGHRSVSWYQQTPGQGLQFLFEYFSETQRNKGNFPGRFSGRQFSNSRSEMNVSTLELGDSALYLCASSTSGAPMYEQYFGPGTRLTVT.

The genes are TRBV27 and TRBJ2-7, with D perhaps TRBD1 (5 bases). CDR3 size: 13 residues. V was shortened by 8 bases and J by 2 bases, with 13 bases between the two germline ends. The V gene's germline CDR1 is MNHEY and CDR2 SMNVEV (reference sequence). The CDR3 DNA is TGTGCCAGCTCCCCCAGGGTCCCCTACGAGCAGTACTTC. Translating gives CASSPRVPYEQYF.

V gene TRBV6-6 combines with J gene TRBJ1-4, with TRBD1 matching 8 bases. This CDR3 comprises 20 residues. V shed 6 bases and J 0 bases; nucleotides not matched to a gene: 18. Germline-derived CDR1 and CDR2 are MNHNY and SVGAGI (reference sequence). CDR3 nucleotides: TGTGCCAGCAGCCCGGTGGGCCAGGGGGCCTTACACGCAACTAATGAAAAACTGTTTTTT. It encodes CASSPVGQGALHATNEKLFF.